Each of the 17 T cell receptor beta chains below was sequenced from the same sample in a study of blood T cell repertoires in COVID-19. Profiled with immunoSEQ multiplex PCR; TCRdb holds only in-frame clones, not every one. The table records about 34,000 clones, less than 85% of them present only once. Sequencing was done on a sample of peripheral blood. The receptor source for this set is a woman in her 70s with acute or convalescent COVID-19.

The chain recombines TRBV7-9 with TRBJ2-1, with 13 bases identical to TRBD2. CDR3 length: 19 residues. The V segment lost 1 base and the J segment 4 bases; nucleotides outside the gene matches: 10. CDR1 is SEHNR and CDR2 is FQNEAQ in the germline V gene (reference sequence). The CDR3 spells CASSLVPTSGGLDYNEQFF. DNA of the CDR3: TGTGCCAGCAGCTTAGTACCGACTAGCGGGGGGCTAGATTACAATGAGCAGTTCTTC. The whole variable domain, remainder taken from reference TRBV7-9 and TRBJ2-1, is DTGVSQNPRHKITKRGQNVTFRCDPISEHNRLYWYRQTLGQGPEFLTYFQNEAQLEKSRLLSDRFSAERPKGSFSTLEIQRTEQGDSAMYLCASSLVPTSGGLDYNEQFFGPGTRLTVL.

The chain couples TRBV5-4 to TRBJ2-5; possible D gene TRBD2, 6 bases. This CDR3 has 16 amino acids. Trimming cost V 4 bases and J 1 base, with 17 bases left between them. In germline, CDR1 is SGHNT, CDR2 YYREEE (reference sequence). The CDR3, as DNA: TGTGCCAGCAGCCCCCTTGGCGGGGCTCTCCAAGAGACCCAGTACTTC. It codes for CASSPLGGALQETQYF. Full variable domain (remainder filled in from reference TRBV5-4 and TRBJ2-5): ETGVTQSPTHLIKTRGQQVTLRCSSQSGHNTVSWYQQALGQGPQFIFQYYREEENGRGNFPPRFSGLQFPNYSSELNVNALELDDSALYLCASSPLGGALQETQYFGPGTRLLVL.

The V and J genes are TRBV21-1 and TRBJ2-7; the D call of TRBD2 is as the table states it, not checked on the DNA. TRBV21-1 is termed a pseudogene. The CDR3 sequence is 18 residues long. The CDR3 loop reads CASSKARRTSGSGYEQYF. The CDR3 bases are TGTGCCAGCAGCAAAGCGCGAAGGACTAGCGGGAGTGGGTACGAGCAGTACTTC.

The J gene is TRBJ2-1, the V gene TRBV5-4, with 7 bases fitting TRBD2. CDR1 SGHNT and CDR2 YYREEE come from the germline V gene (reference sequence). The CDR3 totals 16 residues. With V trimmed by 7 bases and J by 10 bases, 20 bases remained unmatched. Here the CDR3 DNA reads TGTGCCAGCGCCCCAGGTGTGGAGCGGGGCCTCGGAGAGCAGTTCTTC. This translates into CASAPGVERGLGEQFF.

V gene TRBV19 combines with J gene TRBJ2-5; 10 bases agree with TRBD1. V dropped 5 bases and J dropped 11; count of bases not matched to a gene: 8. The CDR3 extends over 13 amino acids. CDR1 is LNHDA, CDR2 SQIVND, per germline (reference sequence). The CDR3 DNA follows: TGTGCCAGTAGTGGGGGGACAGGGGTTCATCAGTACTTC. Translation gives CASSGGTGVHQYF.

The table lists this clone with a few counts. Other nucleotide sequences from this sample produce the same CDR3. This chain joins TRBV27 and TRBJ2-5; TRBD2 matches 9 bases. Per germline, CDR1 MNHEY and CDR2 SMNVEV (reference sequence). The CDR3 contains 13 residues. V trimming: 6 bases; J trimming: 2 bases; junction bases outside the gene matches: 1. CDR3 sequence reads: CASRTSGQETQYF. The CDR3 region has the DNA TGTGCCAGCAGGACTAGCGGACAAGAGACCCAGTACTTC.

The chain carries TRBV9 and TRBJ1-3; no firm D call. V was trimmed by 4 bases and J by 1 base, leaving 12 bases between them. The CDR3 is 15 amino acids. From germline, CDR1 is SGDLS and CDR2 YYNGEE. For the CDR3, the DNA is TGTGCCAGCAGCCCGGGTAAGGTATCTGGAAACACCATATATTTT. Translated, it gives CASSPGKVSGNTIYF. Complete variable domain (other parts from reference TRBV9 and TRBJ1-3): DSGVTQTPKHLITATGQRVTLRCSPRSGDLSVYWYQQSLDQGLQFLIQYYNGEERAKGNILERFSAQQFPDLHSELNLSSLELGDSALYFCASSPGKVSGNTIYFGEGSWLTVV.

In DNA form, the CDR3 reads TGTGCCAGCAGTCCCCTGGGACTAGCGTCCTACGAGCAGTACTTC. The encoded protein is CASSPLGLASYEQYF. The chain couples TRBV25-1 to TRBJ2-7, with 10 bases identical to TRBD2. V trimming: 5 bases; J trimming: 1 base; junction bases outside the gene matches: 5. The CDR3 sequence is 15 residues long. The V gene's germline CDR1 is MGHDK and CDR2 SYGVNS.

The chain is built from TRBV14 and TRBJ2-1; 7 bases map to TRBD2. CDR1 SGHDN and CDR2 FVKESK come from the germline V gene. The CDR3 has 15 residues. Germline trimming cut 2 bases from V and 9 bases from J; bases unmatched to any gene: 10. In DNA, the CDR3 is TGTGCCAGCAGCCAAACCGCCGGGGGGTTAGCTGAGCAGTTCTTC. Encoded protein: CASSQTAGGLAEQFF.

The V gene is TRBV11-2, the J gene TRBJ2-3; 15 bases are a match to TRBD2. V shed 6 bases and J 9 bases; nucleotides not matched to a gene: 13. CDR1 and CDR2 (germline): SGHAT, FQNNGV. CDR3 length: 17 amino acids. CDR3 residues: CASRPSGTSGGMGTQYF. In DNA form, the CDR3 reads TGTGCCAGCAGGCCTTCGGGGACTAGCGGGGGGATGGGGACGCAGTATTTT.

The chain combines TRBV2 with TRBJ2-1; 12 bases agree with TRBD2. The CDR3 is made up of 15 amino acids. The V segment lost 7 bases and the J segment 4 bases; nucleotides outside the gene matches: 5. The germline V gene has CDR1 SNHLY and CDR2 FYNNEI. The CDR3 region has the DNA TGTGCCAGCACCCGCCTAGCGGGAGGGTACAATGAGCAGTTCTTC. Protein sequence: CASTRLAGGYNEQFF. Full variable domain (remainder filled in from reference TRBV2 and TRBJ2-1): EPEVTQTPSHQVTQMGQEVILRCVPISNHLYFYWYRQILGQKVEFLVSFYNNEISEKSEIFDDQFSVERPDGSNFTLKIRSTKLEDSAMYFCASTRLAGGYNEQFFGPGTRLTVL.

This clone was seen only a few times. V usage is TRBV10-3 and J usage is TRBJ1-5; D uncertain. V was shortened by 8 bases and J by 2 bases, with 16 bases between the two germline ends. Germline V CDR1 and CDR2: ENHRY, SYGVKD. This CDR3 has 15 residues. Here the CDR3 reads CAISTGSEGNQPQHF. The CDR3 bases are TGTGCCATCTCCACGGGATCCGAGGGCAATCAGCCCCAGCATTTT.

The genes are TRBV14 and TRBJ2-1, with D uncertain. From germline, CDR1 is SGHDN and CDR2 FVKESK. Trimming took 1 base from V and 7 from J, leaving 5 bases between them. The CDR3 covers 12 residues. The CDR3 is CASSQAVNEQFF. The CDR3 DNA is TGTGCCAGCAGCCAAGCGGTTAATGAGCAGTTCTTC.

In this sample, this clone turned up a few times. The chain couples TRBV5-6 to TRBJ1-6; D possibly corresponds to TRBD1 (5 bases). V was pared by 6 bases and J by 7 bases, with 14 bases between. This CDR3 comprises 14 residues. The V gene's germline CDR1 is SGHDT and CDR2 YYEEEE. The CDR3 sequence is CASKDRAGNSPLHF. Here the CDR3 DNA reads TGTGCCAGCAAGGACCGGGCAGGGAATTCACCCCTCCACTTT.

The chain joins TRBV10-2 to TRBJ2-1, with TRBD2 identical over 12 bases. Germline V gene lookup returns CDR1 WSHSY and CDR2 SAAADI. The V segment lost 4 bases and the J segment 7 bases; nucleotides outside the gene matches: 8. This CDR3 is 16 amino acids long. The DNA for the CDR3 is TGCGCCAGCAGTGGCCCTAGCGGGGGGGCCTCGAATGAGCAGTTCTTC. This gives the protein CASSGPSGGASNEQFF.

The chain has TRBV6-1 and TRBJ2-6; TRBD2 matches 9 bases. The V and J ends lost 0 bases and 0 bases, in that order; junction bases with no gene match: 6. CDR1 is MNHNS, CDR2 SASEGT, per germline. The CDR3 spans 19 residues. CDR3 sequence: CASSEARLAGRSGANVLTF. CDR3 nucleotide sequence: TGTGCCAGCAGTGAAGCGAGGCTAGCGGGACGCTCTGGGGCCAACGTCCTGACTTTC.

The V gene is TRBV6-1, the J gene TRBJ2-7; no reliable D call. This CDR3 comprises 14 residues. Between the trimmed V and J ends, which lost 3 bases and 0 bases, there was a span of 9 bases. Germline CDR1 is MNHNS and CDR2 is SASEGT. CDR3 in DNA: TGTGCCAGCAGTGACCAGGTGGACTCCTACGAGCAGTACTTC. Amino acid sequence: CASSDQVDSYEQYF.